Each of the 28 T cell receptor beta chains below was sequenced from the same sample in a study of blood T cell repertoires in COVID-19. Profiling relied on immunoSEQ multiplex PCR, and the TCRdb table lists in-frame clones only, not all of them. Of hundreds of thousands of clones in the sample, more than 75% were seen once. Sequenced material: peripheral blood. The receptors were sampled from a human donor in a cohort sampled during active COVID-19.

With respect to this clone: Distinct nucleotide sequences in the sample also encode this CDR3. The chain uses TRBV5-1 and TRBJ1-1; 8 nucleotides agree with TRBD1. Germline CDR1 SGHRS, CDR2 YFSETQ. V trimming: 4 bases; J trimming: 5 bases; junction bases outside the gene matches: 4. This CDR3 is 13 amino acids long. Written as DNA, the CDR3 is TGCGCCAGCAGCAGGACAGGGAATACTGAAGCTTTCTTT. Translating it yields CASSRTGNTEAFF.

The chain carries TRBV19 and TRBJ2-4; possibly TRBD1 for D (6 bases). The CDR3 loop spans 13 amino acids. Germline-derived CDR1 and CDR2 are LNHDA and SQIVND (reference sequence). V gave up 3 bases and J gave up 8 bases, with 11 bases separating them. CDR3 amino acids: CASSMLPGDIQYF. The DNA for the CDR3 is TGTGCCAGTAGTATGCTACCAGGGGACATTCAGTACTTC.

The V gene is TRBV11-2, the J gene TRBJ2-2; D is unresolved. Germline values: CDR1 SGHAT, CDR2 FQNNGV. The CDR3 length is 13 residues. V was trimmed by 5 bases and J by 8 bases, leaving 12 bases between them. The CDR3 region is CASSPSTGGELFF. As DNA, the CDR3 is TGTGCCAGCAGCCCAAGCACCGGTGGGGAGCTGTTTTTT.

The chain combines TRBV7-9 with TRBJ1-2, with 9 bases lining up with TRBD1. The CDR3 is 14 amino acids. Trimming removed 2 bases from V and 6 bases from J; junction bases left unmatched: 4. Per germline, CDR1 SEHNR and CDR2 FQNEAQ (reference sequence). CDR3 nucleotide sequence: TGTGCCAGCAGCTTACGGGGGACAGGGAATGGCTACACCTTC. It encodes CASSLRGTGNGYTF.

This chain joins TRBV5-4 and TRBJ2-7; 11 nucleotides match TRBD1. Germline V gives CDR1 SGHNT, CDR2 YYREEE (reference sequence). V shed 4 bases and J 3 bases; nucleotides not matched to a gene: 6. This CDR3 has 15 residues. CDR3 sequence: CASSRGQGAFYEQYF. CDR3 DNA: TGTGCCAGCAGCAGAGGACAGGGGGCTTTCTACGAGCAGTACTTC.

The genes are TRBV30 and TRBJ1-6; 9 bases line up with TRBD1. The V and J ends lost 2 bases and 9 bases, in that order; junction bases with no gene match: 5. Germline lookup yields CDR1 GTSNPN and CDR2 SVGIG (reference sequence). The CDR3 sequence is 14 residues long. This CDR3 reads CAWSWGQGGSPLHF. Written as DNA, the CDR3 is TGTGCCTGGAGTTGGGGACAGGGTGGTTCACCCCTCCACTTT.

This chain connects TRBV7-2 to TRBJ1-5; 9 nucleotides agree with TRBD1. The length of the CDR3 is 15 residues. Looked up from germline, CDR1 is SGHTA and CDR2 is FQGNSA. Trimming cost V 5 bases and J 3 bases; bases outside gene matches: 5. In DNA form, the CDR3 reads TGTGCCAGCAGCAAACGACAGGGGGACAATCAGCCCCAGCATTTT. Encoded protein: CASSKRQGDNQPQHF.

This chain links TRBV9 with TRBJ1-2, with 7 bases matching TRBD1. V lost 7 bases to trimming and J lost 8 bases; unmatched junction nucleotides: 11. The germline gives CDR1 SGDLS, CDR2 YYNGEE. CDR3 size: 13 residues. Here the CDR3 reads CASRRPGTAGYTF. The DNA for the CDR3 is TGTGCCAGCCGACGACCAGGGACAGCAGGCTACACCTTC.

This sequence joins TRBV27 and TRBJ1-6; D uncertain. The V gene lost 5 bases and the J gene lost 15 bases, with 17 bases spanning the gap. Germline CDR1 is MNHEY and CDR2 is SMNVEV (reference sequence). The CDR3 runs 13 residues. The CDR3 region is CASSPRSDPHLHF. In DNA form, the CDR3 reads TGTGCCAGCAGTCCCCGGAGTGACCCACACCTCCACTTT.

The V gene is TRBV2, the J gene TRBJ1-2; no reliable D call. Deletions cut 4 bases from V and 1 base from J, with 10 bases between. Germline V CDR1 and CDR2: SNHLY, FYNNEI. This CDR3 region has 14 residues. CDR3 DNA: TGTGCCAGCAGTGTACTGGGCAGTAACTATGGCTACACCTTC. As protein: CASSVLGSNYGYTF. Combining the CDR3 with reference TRBV2 and TRBJ1-2 gives the whole variable domain EPEVTQTPSHQVTQMGQEVILRCVPISNHLYFYWYRQILGQKVEFLVSFYNNEISEKSEIFDDQFSVERPDGSNFTLKIRSTKLEDSAMYFCASSVLGSNYGYTFGSGTRLTVV.

V and J are TRBV6-6 and TRBJ1-2; 11 nucleotides match TRBD1. Per germline, CDR1 MNHNY and CDR2 SVGAGI (reference sequence). The CDR3 consists of 13 residues. Germline trimming cut 5 bases from V and 8 bases from J; bases unmatched to any gene: 4. CDR3 bases: TGTGCCAGCAGTGTCGGACAGGGGGCCGGCTACACCTTC. Protein product: CASSVGQGAGYTF.

This rearrangement joins TRBV11-1 to TRBJ2-7, with 8 bases matching TRBD1. The J segment lost 2 bases and the V segment lost 2 bases, leaving 5 bases of the junction unmatched. The length of the CDR3 is 15 residues. Germline-derived CDR1 and CDR2 are SGHAT and FQDESV (reference sequence). The chain's CDR3 is CASSLMAGGPYEQYF. For the CDR3, the DNA is TGTGCCAGCAGCTTAATGGCAGGGGGCCCCTACGAGCAGTACTTC. The entire variable domain, with the rest obtained from reference TRBV11-1 and TRBJ2-7, is as follows: EAEVAQSPRYKITEKSQAVAFWCDPISGHATLYWYRQILGQGPELLVQFQDESVVDDSQLPKDRFSAERLKGVDSTLKIQPAELGDSAMYLCASSLMAGGPYEQYFGPGTRLTVT.

V usage is TRBV30 and J usage is TRBJ1-1, with a tentative D call TRBD1 (6 bases). Germline V CDR1 and CDR2: GTSNPN, SVGIG (reference sequence). The V end was cut by 0 bases, the J end by 9 bases, with 14 bases between. CDR3 length: 13 residues. CDR3 DNA: TGTGCCTGGAGTGTATCTGGGGGCCAGAAAGCTTTCTTT. Its protein is CAWSVSGGQKAFF. The full variable domain, completed using reference TRBV30 and TRBJ1-1, is SQTIHQWPATLVQPVGSPLSLECTVEGTSNPNLYWYRQAAGRGLQLLFYSVGIGQISSEVPQNLSASRPQDRQFILSSKKLLLSDSGFYLCAWSVSGGQKAFFGQGTRLTVV.

V and J are TRBV4-1 and TRBJ1-2; 7 positions agree with TRBD1. The CDR3 runs to 21 residues. Trimming removed 4 bases from V and 6 bases from J; junction bases left unmatched: 29. Germline V gene sequence: CDR1 MGHRA, CDR2 YSYEKL. DNA for the CDR3: TGCGCCAGCAGCCCCCTTCCCCTACAGGGGATTCGGAGAAGGTACCAAAATGGCTACACCTTC. As protein: CASSPLPLQGIRRRYQNGYTF.

This sequence joins TRBV25-1 and TRBJ1-1; D is uncertain. The germline V and J ends were trimmed by 6 bases and 2 bases, with 4 bases remaining between them. Germline CDR1 MGHDK, CDR2 SYGVNS. This CDR3 region has 11 residues. The CDR3 spells CASSLNTEAFF. The CDR3, as DNA: TGTGCCAGCAGCTTAAACACTGAAGCTTTCTTT.

The V gene is TRBV7-8, the J gene TRBJ2-3; TRBD2 aligns across 8 bases. Germline assignment: CDR1 SGHVS and CDR2 FQNEAQ. V lost 2 bases to trimming and J lost 0 bases; unmatched junction nucleotides: 4. The CDR3 contains 16 residues. As DNA, the CDR3 is TGTGCCAGCAGCTTATTAGCGGGGACTAGCACAGATACGCAGTATTTT. Encoded protein: CASSLLAGTSTDTQYF.

This clone was seen only a few times. The gene calls are TRBV18 and TRBJ2-7, with a possible D match to TRBD1 (6 bases). The V end lost 6 bases, the J end lost 1 base, and 16 bases lay between the germline ends. Germline CDR1 is KGHSH and CDR2 is LQKENI. The CDR3 is 15 amino acids. The CDR3: CASSSGTPNSYEQYF. For the CDR3, the DNA is TGTGCCAGCTCGTCCGGGACACCTAATTCCTACGAGCAGTACTTC.

V and J are TRBV7-8 and TRBJ1-5, with D possibly TRBD1 on 5 matching bases. V was shortened by 8 bases and J by 7 bases, with 18 bases between the two germline ends. This CDR3 is built from 14 residues. Looked up from germline, CDR1 is SGHVS and CDR2 is FQNEAQ. This CDR3 is CASGLGGSEQPQHF. Here the CDR3 DNA reads TGTGCCAGCGGCCTTGGGGGGTCCGAACAGCCCCAGCATTTT.

The V and J genes are TRBV11-2 and TRBJ2-2, with 10 bases fitting TRBD2. There are 16 residues in the CDR3. The J segment lost 3 bases and the V segment lost 5 bases, leaving 6 bases of the junction unmatched. Germline V gene sequence: CDR1 SGHAT, CDR2 FQNNGV. The CDR3 reads CASSQGLAVHTGELFF. Here the CDR3 DNA reads TGTGCCAGCAGCCAAGGACTAGCGGTACACACCGGGGAGCTGTTTTTT.

In this sample, this clone turned up a few times. The chain is built from TRBV13 and TRBJ1-3, with TRBD1 as a possible D gene (6 bases). This CDR3 is built from 15 residues. The germline gives CDR1 PRHDT, CDR2 FYEKMQ (reference sequence). Trimming took off 5 bases at V and 6 bases at J, with 17 bases between the two ends. The CDR3 is CASSADAGVLNTIYF. Written as DNA, the CDR3 is TGTGCCAGCAGCGCGGACGCAGGGGTCTTAAACACCATATATTTT.

The rearrangement joins TRBV30 to TRBJ2-7; 8 bases agree with TRBD1. Looked up from germline, CDR1 is GTSNPN and CDR2 is SVGIG (reference sequence). Unmatched junction bases numbered 15, after V lost 5 bases and J lost 9 bases. The CDR3 runs to 14 residues. CDR3 nucleotide sequence: TGTGCCTGGGTACTCGGACAGGGCGGAAAGAGGCAGTACTTC. Translating gives CAWVLGQGGKRQYF.

This sequence joins TRBV11-2 and TRBJ1-1; D gene ambiguous. Trimming removed 2 bases from V and 5 bases from J, with 18 bases in between. The CDR3 covers 16 residues. CDR1 SGHAT and CDR2 FQNNGV come from the germline V gene. In DNA form, the CDR3 reads TGTGCCAGCAGCTTATTTTCTGGAGTTTCGAATACTGAAGCTTTCTTT. It specifies CASSLFSGVSNTEAFF.

The J gene is TRBJ2-7, the V gene TRBV30, with a tentative D call TRBD2 (6 bases). The germline V gene has CDR1 GTSNPN and CDR2 SVGIG (reference sequence). V shed 3 bases and J shed 3 bases, with 9 bases lying between them. The CDR3 is 12 residues long. The CDR3 DNA reads TGTGCCTGGAGCGCGGGGAACTACGAGCAGTACTTC. Translation gives CAWSAGNYEQYF.

The chain links TRBV4-1 to TRBJ2-2; unclear D gene. The CDR3 has 17 residues. The V and J ends lost 3 bases and 2 bases respectively, with 16 bases between them. Germline V lookup: CDR1 MGHRA, CDR2 YSYEKL. As DNA, the CDR3 is TGCGCCAGCAGCCATCTTCCAGGCCGACCTAACACCGGGGAGCTGTTTTTT. It codes for CASSHLPGRPNTGELFF.

The V and J genes are TRBV7-8 and TRBJ1-4; tentatively, D is TRBD1 (6 bases). Trimming cost V 7 bases and J 5 bases, with 17 bases left between them. The CDR3 is 15 residues long. Germline V gene sequence: CDR1 SGHVS, CDR2 FQNEAQ. The CDR3 bases are TGTGCCAGCACCCTAAGCGGGGGGCTCAATGAAAAACTGTTTTTT. The encoded protein is CASTLSGGLNEKLFF.

This chain uses TRBV5-1 with TRBJ2-7, with TRBD2 identical over 7 bases. V trimming: 0 bases; J trimming: 3 bases; junction bases outside the gene matches: 6. Germline CDR1 and CDR2: SGHRS and YFSETQ. The CDR3 covers 15 residues. The CDR3 DNA reads TGCGCCAGCAGCTTGGGGAGCGGGGACGACTACGAGCAGTACTTC. It codes for CASSLGSGDDYEQYF.

This clone showed up just a few times. The chain joins TRBV2 to TRBJ1-3, with a weak D call TRBD1 (5 bases). CDR1 and CDR2 from the germline V gene are SNHLY and FYNNEI. V gave up 0 bases and J gave up 4 bases, with 16 bases separating them. This CDR3 contains 17 residues. DNA of the CDR3: TGTGCCAGCAGTGAAGCGCTAGGGATTGGGGCCGGAAACACCATATATTTT. This gives the protein CASSEALGIGAGNTIYF.

The V and J genes are TRBV30 and TRBJ1-5; no clear D. The CDR3 has 15 residues. Germline V gene sequence: CDR1 GTSNPN, CDR2 SVGIG (reference sequence). Trimming removed 0 bases from V and 7 bases from J, with 16 bases in between. This CDR3 reads CAWSVMGRGRQPQHF. The CDR3 nucleotides read TGTGCCTGGAGTGTAATGGGTCGCGGTCGGCAGCCCCAGCATTTT.